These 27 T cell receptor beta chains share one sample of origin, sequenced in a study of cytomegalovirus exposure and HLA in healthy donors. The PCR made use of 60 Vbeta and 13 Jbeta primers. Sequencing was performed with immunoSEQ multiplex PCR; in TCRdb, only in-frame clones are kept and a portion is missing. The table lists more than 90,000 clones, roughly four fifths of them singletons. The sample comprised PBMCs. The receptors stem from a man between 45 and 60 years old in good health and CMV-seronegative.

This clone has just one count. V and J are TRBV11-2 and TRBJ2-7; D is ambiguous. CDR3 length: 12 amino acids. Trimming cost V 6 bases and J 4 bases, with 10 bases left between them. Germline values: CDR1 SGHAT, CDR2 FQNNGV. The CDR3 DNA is TGTGCCAGCAGGCGAGGCGGTTACGAGCAGTACTTC. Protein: CASRRGGYEQYF.

The CDR3 region is CASSLEPETAEQFF. CDR3 bases: TGTGCCAGCAGCTTAGAACCTGAGACAGCTGAGCAGTTCTTC. This chain joins TRBV7-3 and TRBJ2-1; perhaps TRBD1 as D (5 bases). In germline, CDR1 is SGHTA, CDR2 FQGTGA. This CDR3 is built from 14 residues. The V end lost 2 bases, the J end lost 9 bases, and 14 bases lay between the germline ends.

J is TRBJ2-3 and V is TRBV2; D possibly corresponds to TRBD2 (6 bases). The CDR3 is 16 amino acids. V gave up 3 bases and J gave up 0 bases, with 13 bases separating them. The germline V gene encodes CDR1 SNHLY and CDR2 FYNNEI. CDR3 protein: CASSDASARSTDTQYF. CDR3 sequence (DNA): TGTGCCAGCAGTGACGCTAGCGCCCGTAGCACAGATACGCAGTATTTT. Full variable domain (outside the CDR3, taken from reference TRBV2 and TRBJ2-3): EPEVTQTPSHQVTQMGQEVILRCVPISNHLYFYWYRQILGQKVEFLVSFYNNEISEKSEIFDDQFSVERPDGSNFTLKIRSTKLEDSAMYFCASSDASARSTDTQYFGPGTRLTVL.

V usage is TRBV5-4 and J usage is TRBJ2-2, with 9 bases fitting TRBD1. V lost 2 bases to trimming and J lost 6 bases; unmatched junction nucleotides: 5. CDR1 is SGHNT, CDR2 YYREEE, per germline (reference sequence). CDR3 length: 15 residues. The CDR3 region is CASSLPGQGPGELFF. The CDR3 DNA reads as TGTGCCAGCAGCTTACCGGGACAGGGTCCCGGGGAGCTGTTTTTT.

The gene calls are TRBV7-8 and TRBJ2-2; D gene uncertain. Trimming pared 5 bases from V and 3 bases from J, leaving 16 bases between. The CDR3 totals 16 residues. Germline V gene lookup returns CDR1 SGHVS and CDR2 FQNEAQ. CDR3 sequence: CASSPLTGTDTGELFF. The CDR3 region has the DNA TGTGCCAGCAGCCCCCTCACGGGTACGGACACCGGGGAGCTGTTTTTT.

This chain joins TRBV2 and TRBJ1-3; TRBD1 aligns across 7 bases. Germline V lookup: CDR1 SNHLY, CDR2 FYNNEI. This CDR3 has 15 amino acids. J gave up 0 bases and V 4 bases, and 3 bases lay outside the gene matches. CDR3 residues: CASSGDRSSGNTIYF. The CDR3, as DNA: TGTGCCAGCAGTGGGGACAGAAGCTCTGGAAACACCATATATTTT.

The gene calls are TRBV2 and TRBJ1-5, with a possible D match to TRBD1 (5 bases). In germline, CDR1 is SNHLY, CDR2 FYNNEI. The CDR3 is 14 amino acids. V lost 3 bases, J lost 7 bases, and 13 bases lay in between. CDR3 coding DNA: TGTGCCAGCAGTGACAGGGTCTCGGACCAGCCCCAGCATTTT. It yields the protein CASSDRVSDQPQHF.

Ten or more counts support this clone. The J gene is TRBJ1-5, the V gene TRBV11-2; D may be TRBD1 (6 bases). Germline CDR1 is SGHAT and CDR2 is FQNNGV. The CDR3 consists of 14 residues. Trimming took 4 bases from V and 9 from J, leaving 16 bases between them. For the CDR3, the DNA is TGTGCCAGCAGCTCAGGGGCGGCGGGGGTGCCCCAGCATTTT. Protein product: CASSSGAAGVPQHF.

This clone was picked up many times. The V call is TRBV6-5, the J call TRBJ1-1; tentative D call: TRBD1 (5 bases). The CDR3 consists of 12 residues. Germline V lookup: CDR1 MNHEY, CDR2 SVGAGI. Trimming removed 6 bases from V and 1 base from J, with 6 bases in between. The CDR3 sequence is CASRQGNTEAFF. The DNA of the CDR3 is TGTGCCAGCAGGCAGGGGAACACTGAAGCTTTCTTT.

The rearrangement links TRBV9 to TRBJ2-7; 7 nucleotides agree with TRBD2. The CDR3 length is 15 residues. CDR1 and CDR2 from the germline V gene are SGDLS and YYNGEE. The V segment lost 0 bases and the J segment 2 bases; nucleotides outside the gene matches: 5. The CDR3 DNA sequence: TGTGCCAGCAGCGTAGAGCGGGACTCTGCCTACGAGCAGTACTTC. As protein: CASSVERDSAYEQYF. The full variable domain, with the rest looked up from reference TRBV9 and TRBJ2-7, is DSGVTQTPKHLITATGQRVTLRCSPRSGDLSVYWYQQSLDQGLQFLIQYYNGEERAKGNILERFSAQQFPDLHSELNLSSLELGDSALYFCASSVERDSAYEQYFGPGTRLTVT.

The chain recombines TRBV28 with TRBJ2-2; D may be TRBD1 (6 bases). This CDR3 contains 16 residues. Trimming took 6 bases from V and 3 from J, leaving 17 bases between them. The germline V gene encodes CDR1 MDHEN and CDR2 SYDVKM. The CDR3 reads CASRCLLTGYTGELFF. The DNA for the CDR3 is TGTGCCAGCAGGTGCCTCCTGACAGGATACACCGGGGAGCTGTTTTTT.

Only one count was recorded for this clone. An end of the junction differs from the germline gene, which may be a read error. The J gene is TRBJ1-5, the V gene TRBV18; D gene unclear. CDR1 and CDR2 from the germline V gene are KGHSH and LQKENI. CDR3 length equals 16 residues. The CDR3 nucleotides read TGTGCCAGCTCCCTGATTGACCGTGGTAGCAATCAGCCCCGGCATTTT. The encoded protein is CASSLIDRGSNQPRHF.

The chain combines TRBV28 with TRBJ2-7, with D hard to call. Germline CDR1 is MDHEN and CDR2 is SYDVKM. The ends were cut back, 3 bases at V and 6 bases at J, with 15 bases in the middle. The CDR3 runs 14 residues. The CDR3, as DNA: TGTGCCAGCAGTTTTCCTGCCAGAGGATCCGAGCAGTACTTC. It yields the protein CASSFPARGSEQYF.

The CDR3 region has the DNA TGTGCCAGCAGACAGGGGAATTCACCCCTCCACTTT. Translation gives CASRQGNSPLHF. The chain recombines TRBV6-5 with TRBJ1-6; TRBD1 aligns across 7 bases. CDR1 and CDR2 from the germline V gene are MNHEY and SVGAGI. The V segment lost 6 bases and the J segment 7 bases; nucleotides outside the gene matches: 0. CDR3 length equals 12 residues.

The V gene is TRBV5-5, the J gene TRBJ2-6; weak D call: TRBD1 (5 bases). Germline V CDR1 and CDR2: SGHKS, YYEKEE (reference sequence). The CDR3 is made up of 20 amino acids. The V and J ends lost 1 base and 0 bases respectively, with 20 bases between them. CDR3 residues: CASSLLPRTFSLSGANVLTF. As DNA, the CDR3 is TGTGCCAGCAGCTTGTTGCCGCGGACATTCTCTCTCTCTGGGGCCAACGTCCTGACTTTC.

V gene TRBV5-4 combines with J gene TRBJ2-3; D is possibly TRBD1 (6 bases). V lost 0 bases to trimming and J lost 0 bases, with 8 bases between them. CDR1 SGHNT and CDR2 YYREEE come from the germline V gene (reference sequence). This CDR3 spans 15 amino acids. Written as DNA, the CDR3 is TGTGCCAGCAGCTTGGGAAGGGGGAGCACAGATACGCAGTATTTT. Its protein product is CASSLGRGSTDTQYF. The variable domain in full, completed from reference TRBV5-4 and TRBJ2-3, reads ETGVTQSPTHLIKTRGQQVTLRCSSQSGHNTVSWYQQALGQGPQFIFQYYREEENGRGNFPPRFSGLQFPNYSSELNVNALELDDSALYLCASSLGRGSTDTQYFGPGTRLTVL.

This CDR3 is CASGTYNEQFF. CDR3 DNA: TGTGCCAGCGGGACATACAATGAGCAGTTCTTC. The chain is built from TRBV6-4 and TRBJ2-1; possibly TRBD1 for D (6 bases). Trimming stripped 8 bases from V and 4 bases from J, with 6 bases between. Germline assignment: CDR1 MRHNA and CDR2 SNTAGT. The CDR3 runs 11 residues.

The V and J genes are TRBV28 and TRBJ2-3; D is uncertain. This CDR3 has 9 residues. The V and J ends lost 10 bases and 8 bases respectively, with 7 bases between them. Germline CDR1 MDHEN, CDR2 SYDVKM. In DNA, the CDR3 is TGTGCCACCGGTGGTACGCAGTATTTT. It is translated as CATGGTQYF.

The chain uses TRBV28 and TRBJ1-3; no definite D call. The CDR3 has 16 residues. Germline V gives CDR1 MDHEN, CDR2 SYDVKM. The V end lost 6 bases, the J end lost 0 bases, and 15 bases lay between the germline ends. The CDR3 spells CASSSGAGFSGNTIYF. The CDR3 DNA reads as TGTGCCAGCAGCTCAGGCGCGGGTTTCTCTGGAAACACCATATATTTT.

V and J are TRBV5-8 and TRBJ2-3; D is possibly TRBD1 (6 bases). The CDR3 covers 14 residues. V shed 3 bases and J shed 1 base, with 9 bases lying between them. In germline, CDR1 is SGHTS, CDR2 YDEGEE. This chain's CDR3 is CASSSDRGTDTQYF. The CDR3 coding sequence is TGTGCCAGCAGCTCGGACAGAGGCACAGATACGCAGTATTTT.

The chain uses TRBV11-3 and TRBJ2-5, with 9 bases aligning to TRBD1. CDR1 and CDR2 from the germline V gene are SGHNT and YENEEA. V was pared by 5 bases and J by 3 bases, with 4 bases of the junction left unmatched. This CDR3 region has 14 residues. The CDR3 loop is CASSPGTGKETQYF. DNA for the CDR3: TGTGCCAGCAGCCCAGGGACAGGGAAAGAGACCCAGTACTTC.

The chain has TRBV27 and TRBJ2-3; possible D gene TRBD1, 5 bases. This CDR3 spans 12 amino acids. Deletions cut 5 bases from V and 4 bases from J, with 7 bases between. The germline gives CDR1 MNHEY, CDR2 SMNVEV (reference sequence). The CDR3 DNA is TGTGCCAGCAGTCCAGGGCCAGATACGCAGTATTTT. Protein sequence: CASSPGPDTQYF.

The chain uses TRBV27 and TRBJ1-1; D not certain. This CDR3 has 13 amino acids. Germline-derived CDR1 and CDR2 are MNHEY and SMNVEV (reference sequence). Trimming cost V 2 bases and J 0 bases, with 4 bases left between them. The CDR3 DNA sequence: TGTGCCAGCAGTTTAAACATGAACACTGAAGCTTTCTTT. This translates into CASSLNMNTEAFF.

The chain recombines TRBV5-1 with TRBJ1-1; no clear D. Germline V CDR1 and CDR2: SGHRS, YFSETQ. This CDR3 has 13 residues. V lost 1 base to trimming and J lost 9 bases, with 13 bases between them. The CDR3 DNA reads TGCGCCAGCAGCTTGCGTCCGTCAGGTCAAGCTTTCTTT. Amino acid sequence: CASSLRPSGQAFF.

The CDR3 DNA reads as TGTGCCAGCAGCTTAGTCTGGGGACAGGGCACCAGAAGCTCCTACAATGAGCAGTTCTTC. Protein product: CASSLVWGQGTRSSYNEQFF. The V gene is TRBV7-4, the J gene TRBJ2-1; TRBD1 matches at 9 bases. This CDR3 is built from 20 residues. The V segment lost 1 base and the J segment 0 bases; nucleotides outside the gene matches: 13. Per germline, CDR1 SGHVT and CDR2 SQSDAQ.

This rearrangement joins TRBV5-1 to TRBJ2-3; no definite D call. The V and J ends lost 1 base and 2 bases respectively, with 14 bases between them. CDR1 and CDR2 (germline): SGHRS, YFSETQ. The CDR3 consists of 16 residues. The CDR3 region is CASSLFGPPSTDTQYF. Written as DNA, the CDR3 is TGCGCCAGCAGCTTGTTTGGGCCCCCTTCCACAGATACGCAGTATTTT.

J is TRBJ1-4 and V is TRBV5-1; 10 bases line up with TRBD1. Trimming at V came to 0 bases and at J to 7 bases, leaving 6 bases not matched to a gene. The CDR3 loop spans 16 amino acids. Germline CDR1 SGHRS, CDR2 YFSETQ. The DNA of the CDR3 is TGCGCCAGCAGCTTGGCCAGGGACAGGGGAGTTGAAAAACTGTTTTTT. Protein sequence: CASSLARDRGVEKLFF.